A selection of T cell receptor beta chains follows, all from one sample in a study of blood T cell repertoires in COVID-19. Generated by immunoSEQ multiplex PCR, the TCRdb table keeps only in-frame clones and is missing some. The table lists around 340,000 clones, around 88% of them singletons. Specimen: peripheral blood. All receptors derive from a man aged 25-45 years with active or convalescent COVID-19. The CDR3 runs from the conserved cysteine through the conserved F or W. Each record gives: CDR3 protein, CDR3 DNA, D gene, J gene, CDR3 length, clone size, V gene. A D gene is named only where the DNA matches it firmly. Expanded clones are given a class, and other clones once, few, many or no size at all.

CATSRDLTNTEAFF	TGTGCCACCAGCAGAGATCTAACGAACACTGAAGCTTTCTTT	-	TRBJ1-1	14	-	TRBV15
CASRRQGFGWYTGELFF	TGTGCCAGCAGACGCCAGGGCTTCGGGTGGTACACCGGGGAGCTGTTTTTT	-	TRBJ2-2	17	-	TRBV5-4
CASSLRTADSPLHF	TGTGCCAGCAGCCTAAGGACTGCGGATTCACCCCTCCACTTT	-	TRBJ1-6	14	-	TRBV5-4
CASTRGVAGTYEQYF	TGTGCCAGCACCCGGGGGGTAGCGGGAACATACGAGCAGTACTTC	TRBD2	TRBJ2-7	15	-	TRBV6-5
CAWRPPSVNEQFF	TGTGCCTGGAGGCCCCCTAGCGTCAATGAGCAGTTCTTC	-	TRBJ2-1	13	-	TRBV30
CASSSDREITEAFF	TGTGCCAGCAGTTCAGACAGGGAAATTACTGAAGCTTTCTTT	TRBD1	TRBJ1-1	14	-	TRBV28
CASRLGSQPSYEQYF	TGTGCCAGCCGCCTCGGGTCTCAACCGTCCTACGAGCAGTACTTC	-	TRBJ2-7	15	-	TRBV6-5
CASSSTSGSTDTQYF	TGTGCCAGTAGTAGCACTAGCGGAAGCACAGATACGCAGTATTTT	TRBD2	TRBJ2-3	15	-	TRBV19
CASSQSRETYEQYF	TGCGCCAGCAGTCAATCTCGCGAGACCTACGAGCAGTACTTC	-	TRBJ2-7	14	-	TRBV23-1
CASSSLKGVQETQYF	TGTGCCAGCAGTTCGTTAAAAGGGGTACAAGAGACCCAGTACTTC	-	TRBJ2-5	15	-	TRBV27
CASSQDGWDRVGTGELFF	TGTGCCAGCAGCCAAGATGGTTGGGACAGGGTCGGCACCGGGGAGCTGTTTTTT	TRBD1	TRBJ2-2	18	-	TRBV4-2
CASSPPQGWNEQFF	TGTGCCAGCAGCCCGCCACAGGGTTGGAATGAGCAGTTCTTC	-	TRBJ2-1	14	-	TRBV13
CASSLEGANYGYTF	TGCGCCAGCAGCTTAGAAGGAGCTAACTATGGCTACACCTTC	-	TRBJ1-2	14	-	TRBV5-1
CASSPSDSHGYTF	TGTGCCAGCAGTCCTTCCGACAGCCATGGCTACACCTTC	-	TRBJ1-2	13	-	TRBV5-5
CASSSRDSRADTQYF	TGCGCCAGCAGCTCCCGGGACAGTAGGGCAGATACGCAGTATTTT	TRBD1	TRBJ2-3	15	-	TRBV5-1
CASSEVLGGSYEQYF	TGTGCCAGCAGTGAAGTTCTGGGAGGCTCCTACGAGCAGTACTTC	-	TRBJ2-7	15	once	TRBV2
CASSQERFSGNTIYF	TGCGCCAGCAGCCAAGAGCGGTTCTCTGGAAACACCATATATTTT	-	TRBJ1-3	15	-	TRBV4-1
CASSLTSGSRGEQFF	TGTGCCAGCAGCTTAACTAGCGGGAGTCGGGGTGAGCAGTTCTTC	TRBD2	TRBJ2-1	15	-	TRBV11-2